A single sample gave rise to the 21 T cell receptor beta chains below, sequenced in a study of T-cell reconstitution after alpha-beta-depleted transplantation in children. It was with unique molecular identifiers that the TCRbeta library was prepared. MiXCR, applied by TCRdb to the PCR reads, yields one record per CDR3 protein. The data contain a few hundred thousand distinct CDR3 sequences, 23% of them singletons. The sequencing used PBMCs, mostly from graft donor cells, collected 180 days after TCRalphabeta/CD19-depleted stem cell transplant. These receptor sequences come from a male patient younger than 18 who had a stem cell transplant for acute lymphoblastic leukemia, so the T cells may come from the graft donor.

This clonotype occurred a few times. The chain couples TRBV18 to TRBJ1-4; D is unclear. The CDR3 has 12 amino acids. Germline V gene lookup returns CDR1 KGHSH and CDR2 LQKENI. Between the trimmed V and J ends, which lost 0 bases and 12 bases, there was a span of 8 bases. CDR3 sequence (DNA): TGTGCCAGCTCACCACCAACTATGGAACTGTTTTTT. Its translation: CASSPPTMELFF.

The V call is TRBV10-3, the J call TRBJ1-2; D may be TRBD1 (6 bases). The CDR3 is 13 amino acids. CDR1 and CDR2 from the germline V gene are ENHRY and SYGVKD. V was cut by 11 bases and J by 4 bases, with 17 bases left in between. The chain's CDR3 is CASRAGVSYGYTF. DNA for the CDR3: TGTGCCTCCAGGGCAGGGGTCTCCTATGGCTACACCTTC.

This clonotype has only a few counts. This chain joins TRBV6-5 and TRBJ2-3; possible D gene TRBD2, 5 bases. The CDR3 length is 14 residues. Looked up from germline, CDR1 is MNHEY and CDR2 is SVGAGI. V gave up 4 bases and J gave up 4 bases, with 12 bases separating them. The CDR3, as DNA: TGTGCCAGCAGTTCTCGGGGAGTTGCAGATACGCAGTATTTT. Translating it yields CASSSRGVADTQYF.

The chain joins TRBV28 to TRBJ2-3, with 9 bases lining up with TRBD2. V dropped 5 bases and J dropped 1; count of bases not matched to a gene: 19. CDR3 length: 20 residues. CDR1 and CDR2 from the germline V gene are MDHEN and SYDVKM. The CDR3 nucleotides are TGTGCCAGCAGTCACCCAGGGCCCGCTAGCGGGAACCCGGGCACAGATACGCAGTATTTT. Encoded protein: CASSHPGPASGNPGTDTQYF.

This clonotype was observed a handful of times. The chain carries TRBV5-1 and TRBJ2-1, with TRBD2 matching over 9 bases. The CDR3 totals 15 residues. Trimming took 4 bases from V and 5 from J; bases not matched to a gene: 7. CDR1 is SGHRS and CDR2 is YFSETQ in the germline V gene. CDR3 bases: TGCGCCAGCAGCCACACTAGCGGGCCAAACAATGAGCAGTTCTTC. Protein product: CASSHTSGPNNEQFF.

This clonotype was seen a few times. This chain joins TRBV3-1 and TRBJ1-5; D may be TRBD1 (5 bases). The germline V gene has CDR1 LGHDT and CDR2 YNNKEL (reference sequence). V lost 2 bases, J lost 2 bases, and 10 bases lay in between. This CDR3 region has 15 residues. CDR3 coding DNA: TGTGCCAGCAGCCAAAGGGGTTTGGGCAATCAGCCCCAGCATTTT. Its translation is CASSQRGLGNQPQHF. The full variable domain, with the rest looked up from reference TRBV3-1 and TRBJ1-5, is DTAVSQTPKYLVTQMGNDKSIKCEQNLGHDTMYWYKQDSKKFLKIMFSYNNKELIINETVPNRFSPKSPDKAHLNLHINSLELGDSAVYFCASSQRGLGNQPQHFGDGTRLSIL.

This clonotype was observed a few times. This chain joins TRBV10-3 and TRBJ2-2, with 8 bases that match TRBD2. CDR1 and CDR2 from the germline V gene are ENHRY and SYGVKD. After removal of 3 bases from V and 5 bases from J, the junction contained 8 bases not matched to a gene. The CDR3 has 16 amino acids. The CDR3 bases are TGTGCCATCAGTGAAACGGAAGCGGGAGTAACCGGGGAGCTGTTTTTT. Translating gives CAISETEAGVTGELFF.

V is TRBV5-1 and J is TRBJ2-3, with 7 bases that match TRBD1. CDR1 and CDR2 (germline): SGHRS, YFSETQ. The CDR3 length is 13 residues. V was pared by 4 bases and J by 4 bases, with 3 bases of the junction left unmatched. CDR3 region: CASSPTGPDTQYF. The CDR3, as DNA: TGCGCCAGCAGCCCGACAGGGCCAGATACGCAGTATTTT.

This clonotype turned up a few times. The J gene is TRBJ1-2, the V gene TRBV21-1. TRBV21-1 is given as a pseudogene. CDR3 length: 13 amino acids. The CDR3 here is CASSKPGEGGYTF. CDR3 bases: TGTGCCAGCAGCAAACCAGGGGAGGGTGGCTACACCTTC.

The chain recombines TRBV5-6 with TRBJ2-3; 9 positions match TRBD2. Germline CDR1 SGHDT, CDR2 YYEEEE. This CDR3 is built from 15 residues. The junction had 3 bases not matched to a gene; V was cut back by 0 bases and J by 4 bases. In nucleotides, the CDR3 is TGTGCCAGCAGCTTGGAACTAGCGGGCCCAGATACGCAGTATTTT. Amino acid sequence: CASSLELAGPDTQYF.

The V call is TRBV27, the J call TRBJ2-7, with TRBD2 as a possible D gene (6 bases). The CDR3 length is 15 residues. Germline V lookup: CDR1 MNHEY, CDR2 SMNVEV (reference sequence). V lost 6 bases to trimming and J lost 2 bases, with 17 bases between them. This chain's CDR3 is CASRAEGEWAYEQYF. For the CDR3, the DNA is TGTGCCAGCAGGGCGGAGGGAGAATGGGCCTACGAGCAGTACTTC.

The rearrangement links TRBV24-1 to TRBJ2-6, with 7 nucleotides matching TRBD1. CDR1 and CDR2 from the germline V gene are KGHDR and SFDVKD. This CDR3 contains 18 residues. V lost 3 bases and J lost 0; bases outside the gene matches: 7. In DNA, the CDR3 is TGTGCCACCAGTGATCATCGACAGGGTTTCTCTGGGGCCAACGTCCTGACTTTC. It codes for CATSDHRQGFSGANVLTF.

The rearrangement links TRBV20-1 to TRBJ2-1, with 12 bases fitting TRBD2. The germline V gene encodes CDR1 DFQATT and CDR2 SNEGSKA (reference sequence). This CDR3 contains 15 residues. The V segment lost 5 bases and the J segment 6 bases; nucleotides outside the gene matches: 8. As DNA, the CDR3 is TGCAGTGCTCCCCATACTAGCGGGAGGAGCAATGAGCAGTTCTTC. This codes for CSAPHTSGRSNEQFF.

The genes are TRBV12-3 or TRBV12-4 and TRBJ2-7; 8 positions agree with TRBD2. This CDR3 is 16 amino acids long. The V and J ends lost 5 bases and 3 bases, in that order; junction bases with no gene match: 12. CDR3 sequence (DNA): TGTGCCAGCAGTCCCTTTTCGGGGGGGCACGACTACGAGCAGTACTTC. This encodes CASSPFSGGHDYEQYF.

The V gene is TRBV5-1, the J gene TRBJ2-5, with D hard to call. Germline V gene sequence: CDR1 SGHRS, CDR2 YFSETQ. V was clipped by 1 base and J by 0 bases, with 10 bases between them. The CDR3 covers 15 residues. The CDR3 spells CASSLIGYHQETQYF. The CDR3 DNA is TGCGCCAGCAGCTTGATAGGGTACCACCAAGAGACCCAGTACTTC.

This rearrangement joins TRBV15 to TRBJ2-7; D tentatively reads TRBD1 or TRBD2 (5 bases each). The V gene's germline CDR1 is LNHNV and CDR2 YYDKDF (reference sequence). CDR3 size: 14 residues. V lost 3 bases and J 6 bases, leaving 15 bases between the germline ends. CDR3 nucleotides: TGTGCCACCAGCAGCTGGGGGAATTCGGGCGAGCAGTACTTC. It encodes CATSSWGNSGEQYF.

This clonotype was found a few times. The rearrangement links TRBV18 to TRBJ1-1; D is perhaps TRBD1 (5 bases). CDR1 KGHSH and CDR2 LQKENI come from the germline V gene. Trimming shortened V by 10 bases and J by 1 base, and 13 bases separated the two germline ends. The CDR3 totals 13 residues. The CDR3: CATVRGPNTEAFF. The CDR3, as DNA: TGTGCCACCGTTAGGGGCCCGAACACTGAAGCTTTCTTT.

This clonotype was seen a handful of times. This CDR3 reads CASSIGVSSSGIYEQYF. CDR3 nucleotide sequence: TGTGCCAGTAGTATAGGGGTTTCATCTAGCGGGATCTACGAGCAGTACTTC. The chain links TRBV19 to TRBJ2-7; 9 bases are shared with TRBD2. Germline V gene lookup returns CDR1 LNHDA and CDR2 SQIVND (reference sequence). This CDR3 region has 17 residues. Unmatched junction bases numbered 10, after V lost 1 base and J lost 3 bases. The whole variable domain, remainder taken from reference TRBV19 and TRBJ2-7, is DGGITQSPKYLFRKEGQNVTLSCEQNLNHDAMYWYRQDPGQGLRLIYYSQIVNDFQKGDIAEGYSVSREKKESFPLTVTSAQKNPTAFYLCASSIGVSSSGIYEQYFGPGTRLTVT.

A single count supports this clonotype. The chain links TRBV20-1 to TRBJ2-1; D is possibly TRBD2 (5 bases). The CDR3 runs to 15 residues. V was pared by 0 bases and J by 7 bases, with 16 bases between. CDR1 is DFQATT, CDR2 SNEGSKA, per germline (reference sequence). The CDR3 is CSARESGRLINEQFF. CDR3 nucleotide sequence: TGCAGTGCTAGAGAATCGGGAAGGCTTATTAATGAGCAGTTCTTC.

The chain couples TRBV12-3 or TRBV12-4 to TRBJ2-7, with TRBD1 matching over 8 bases. Losses at the gene ends were 5 bases for V and 2 bases for J; bases not matched to a gene: 8. CDR3 length equals 15 residues. The CDR3: CASSPTRGRTYEQYF. The CDR3 DNA reads TGTGCCAGCAGTCCCACCAGGGGGCGAACCTACGAGCAGTACTTC.

The chain links TRBV14 to TRBJ2-2; 7 bases are a match to TRBD1. The J segment lost 4 bases and the V segment lost 3 bases, leaving 5 bases of the junction unmatched. This CDR3 has 15 amino acids. Germline loops: CDR1 SGHDN, CDR2 FVKESK. CDR3 bases: TGTGCCAGCAGCCATAACAGGGGTGGCACCGGGGAGCTGTTTTTT. This sequence encodes CASSHNRGGTGELFF.